This entry lists 13 T cell receptor beta chains sequenced from one sample in a study of metastatic and nonmetastatic thyroid tumors. TCRdb reassembled clones from the PCR reads with MiXCR. The profile shows 29,000 or so clones, 4% to 5% of them singletons. Ahead of thyroid surgery, no patient had received treatment of any kind. Input material: blood. The receptors stem from a female donor with papillary thyroid cancer or a benign thyroid nodule (not recorded which). Some clones in this sample may be carry-over from other donors' samples.

The sample holds a few counts of this clone. The V call is TRBV6-1, the J call TRBJ2-5, with D unclear. The V end lost 1 base, the J end lost 6 bases, and 9 bases lay between the germline ends. The CDR3 contains 13 residues. Germline lookup yields CDR1 MNHNS and CDR2 SASEGT. The CDR3 region is CASSEVGRQTQYF. The CDR3 nucleotides read TGTGCCAGCAGTGAAGTGGGCAGGCAGACCCAGTACTTC.

In its sample, this clone was seen a few times. A much larger clonotype is one base distant, so this may be a read error. The chain uses TRBV5-6 and TRBJ2-5; no reliable D call. Trimming removed 1 base from V and 8 bases from J, with 15 bases in between. CDR3 length: 14 residues. Per the germline V gene, CDR1 is SGHDT and CDR2 is YYEEEE. CDR3 loop: CASSLYVLGDTQYF. The CDR3 DNA reads TGTGCCAGCAGCTTGTATGTCTTGGGTGATACCCAGTACTTC.

This chain uses TRBV19 with TRBJ2-2; 10 nucleotides line up with TRBD1. The trim removed 5 bases at V and 5 bases at J, leaving 8 bases unmatched. The length of the CDR3 is 16 residues. Germline CDR1 and CDR2: LNHDA and SQIVND (reference sequence). This chain's CDR3 is CASSPWDRGNTGELFF. As DNA, the CDR3 is TGTGCCAGTAGTCCCTGGGACAGGGGAAATACCGGGGAGCTGTTTTTT.

This clone is medium-sized. The chain combines TRBV19 with TRBJ1-2; D gene unclear. V shed 3 bases and J shed 4 bases, with 9 bases lying between them. Per the germline V gene, CDR1 is LNHDA and CDR2 is SQIVND (reference sequence). This CDR3 is built from 13 residues. DNA for the CDR3: TGTGCCAGTAGTATGGGGAGAGTCTATGGCTACACCTTC. As protein: CASSMGRVYGYTF.

This clone was recorded a few times. It may be a read error: a sequence one base away is much more abundant. J is TRBJ2-7 and V is TRBV14, with D uncertain. CDR1 is SGHDN and CDR2 is FVKESK in the germline V gene. The CDR3 contains 14 residues. The DNA of the CDR3 is TGTGCCAGCAGCCAATATCGATTCCCCTACGGGCAGTACTTC. This translates into CASSQYRFPYGQYF. The full variable domain, in which reference TRBV14 and TRBJ2-7 provide the parts outside the CDR3, is EAGVTQFPSHSVIEKGQTVTLRCDPISGHDNLYWYRRVMGKEIKFLLHFVKESKQDESGMPNNRFLAERTGGTYSTLKVQPAELEDSGVYFCASSQYRFPYGQYFGPGTRLTVT.

The chain joins TRBV12-3 or TRBV12-4 to TRBJ2-3; D is possibly TRBD1 (5 bases). V was clipped by 4 bases and J by 0 bases, with 11 bases between them. This CDR3 region has 15 residues. DNA of the CDR3: TGTGCCAGCAGTTCCCGACGGACAAGCACAGATACGCAGTATTTT. As protein: CASSSRRTSTDTQYF.

This clone appeared many times. The CDR3 loop reads CASSVRAGGTDTQYF. The CDR3 DNA reads TGTGCCAGCAGTGTTAGAGCGGGAGGCACAGATACGCAGTATTTT. J is TRBJ2-3 and V is TRBV27; 8 nucleotides line up with TRBD2. CDR3 size: 15 residues. CDR1 MNHEY and CDR2 SMNVEV come from the germline V gene (reference sequence). J lost 1 base, V lost 5 bases, and 5 bases had no gene match.

A note on this clone: A single base separates this from a much larger clone, so it may be a read error. Other DNA sequences in this sample translate to the same CDR3. The rearrangement uses TRBV7-9 and TRBJ1-3, with D maybe TRBD1 (5 bases). The CDR3 spans 13 residues. V was shortened by 1 base and J by 8 bases, with 9 bases between the two germline ends. Germline V gene data show CDR1 as SEHNR and CDR2 as FQNEAQ (reference sequence). CDR3 sequence: CASSLGGEDTIYF. For the CDR3, the DNA is TGTGCCAGCAGCTTAGGGGGGGAGGACACCATATATTTT.

The chain uses TRBV19 and TRBJ1-5; no clear D gene. Germline CDR1 reads LNHDA; CDR2 reads SQIVND (reference sequence). This CDR3 is 21 amino acids long. V dropped 2 bases and J dropped 1 base, with 27 bases sitting between them. CDR3 nucleotides: TGTGCCAGTAGTATACGGTGGAACGGGGTAGTAGCGCACGGGAGCAATCAGCCCCAGCATTTT. It yields the protein CASSIRWNGVVAHGSNQPQHF.

This clone appeared many times. Other DNA sequences in the same sample also yield this CDR3. The chain links TRBV5-1 to TRBJ2-1, with TRBD2 matching 11 bases. Germline CDR1 and CDR2: SGHRS and YFSETQ. The CDR3 extends over 15 amino acids. The trim removed 4 bases at V and 12 bases at J, leaving 12 bases unmatched. CDR3 sequence reads: CASSTGTSGKEGQFF. CDR3 DNA: TGCGCCAGCAGCACCGGGACTAGCGGAAAAGAGGGGCAGTTCTTC.

This clone occurred many times. The gene calls are TRBV19 and TRBJ2-3; TRBD1 matches at 7 bases. The CDR3 covers 15 residues. CDR1 and CDR2 from the germline V gene are LNHDA and SQIVND (reference sequence). The junction had 3 bases not matched to a gene; V was cut back by 3 bases and J by 0 bases. The CDR3 DNA reads TGTGCCAGTAGTATGGACAGGTCTAGCACAGATACGCAGTATTTT. It encodes CASSMDRSSTDTQYF.

The table lists this clone with many counts. The gene calls are TRBV28 and TRBJ1-1; D not resolved. The CDR3 is 14 amino acids. With 1 base removed from V and 1 base from J, the gap between germline ends came to 7 bases. In germline, CDR1 is MDHEN, CDR2 SYDVKM. The CDR3 sequence is CASSLLPKNTEAFF. The CDR3 DNA sequence: TGTGCCAGCAGTTTATTGCCCAAGAACACTGAAGCTTTCTTT.

The genes are TRBV4-1 and TRBJ1-2; a weak D match, TRBD1 (6 bases). V gave up 1 base and J gave up 7 bases, with 13 bases separating them. Germline CDR1 MGHRA, CDR2 YSYEKL. This CDR3 has 14 amino acids. The CDR3 bases are TGCGCCAGCAGCCAAGTCGTACAGGGAACTGGCTACACCTTC. Protein product: CASSQVVQGTGYTF.